The clone carrying this T cell receptor beta chain occurred many times. The data derive from a study of Graves' ophthalmopathy and Graves' hyperthyroidism. Eligible hyperthyroidism cases comprised new diagnoses of under 2 months' duration in individuals aged 18 to 65. The study excluded patients with other autoimmune diseases, uncontrolled infections, pregnancy or lactation. V was pared by 3 bases and J by 7 bases, with 16 bases between. The CDR3 loop spans 13 amino acids. In germline, CDR1 is DFQATT, CDR2 SNEGSKA (reference sequence). As the template, RNA transcripts were used to amplify TCR beta CDR3 regions. Following a first-round RT-PCR that used HTBI primers, a second-round multiplex PCR was carried out. TCRdb called the multiplex PCR reads again in MiXCR, with one record for every CDR3 protein. The table includes 400,000 to 500,000 distinct CDR3 sequences, roughly 21% detected once.

The chain combines TRBV20-1 with TRBJ2-7; no reliable D call. The sequenced sample was peripheral blood. The receptor was derived from a young woman with stable Graves' hyperthyroidism. In DNA, the CDR3 is TGCAGTGCTAGTAACATCGGAGAGAAAGAGCAGTACTTC. Its protein is CSASNIGEKEQYF.